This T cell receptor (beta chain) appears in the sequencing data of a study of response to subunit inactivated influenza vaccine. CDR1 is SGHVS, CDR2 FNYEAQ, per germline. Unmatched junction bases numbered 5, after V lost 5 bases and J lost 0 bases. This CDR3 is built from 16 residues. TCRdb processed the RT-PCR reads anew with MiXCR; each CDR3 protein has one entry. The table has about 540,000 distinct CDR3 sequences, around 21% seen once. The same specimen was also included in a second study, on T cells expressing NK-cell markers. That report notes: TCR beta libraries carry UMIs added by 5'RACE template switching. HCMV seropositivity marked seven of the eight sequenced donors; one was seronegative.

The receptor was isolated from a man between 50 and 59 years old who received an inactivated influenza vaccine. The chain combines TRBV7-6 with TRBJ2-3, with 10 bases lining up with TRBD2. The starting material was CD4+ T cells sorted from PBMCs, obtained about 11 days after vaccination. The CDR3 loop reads CASSLQTSGSTDTQYF. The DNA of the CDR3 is TGTGCCAGCAGCCTTCAGACTAGCGGGAGCACAGATACGCAGTATTTT.